This T cell receptor (beta chain) was retrieved from a study of CD8 T cells in Susac syndrome. This CDR3 is built from 17 residues. Germline lookup yields CDR1 MDHEN and CDR2 SYDVKM. V lost 5 bases to trimming and J lost 4 bases; unmatched junction nucleotides: 10. CD8+ and CD4+ T cells taken from blood had their TCR beta sequenced. Random hexamers served to reverse transcribe roughly 0.5 to 1 ug RNA. TCRdb ran MiXCR on the immunoSEQ multiplex PCR reads and lists one entry per CDR3 protein. The sample lists roughly 130,000 distinct CDR3 sequences, roughly 96% seen once, with 0.12% in the top ten. The source is a human donor in good health. Sequenced input: CD4+ T cells from PBMCs. The chain couples TRBV28 to TRBJ2-7; 14 bases line up with TRBD2. In DNA form, the CDR3 reads TGTGCCAGCAGTCTTAACTCGGGACTAGCGGGAGCTTACGAGCAGTACTTC. Translation: CASSLNSGLAGAYEQYF.